The 15 T cell receptor beta chains reported below all come from one sample, sequenced in a study of identifying expanded T cells in peripheral blood. Here immunoSEQ multiplex PCR was the method, and the copy in TCRdb shows in-frame clones only, minus some. The table records about 120,000 clones, roughly 82% of them present only once. The sequenced material came from blood. The receptors stem from a person between 18 and 75 years old in good health.

This chain connects TRBV2 to TRBJ1-1; D might be TRBD1 (6 bases). The CDR3 runs to 13 residues. The germline V gene has CDR1 SNHLY and CDR2 FYNNEI. With 10 bases removed from V and 4 bases from J, the gap between germline ends came to 16 bases. The CDR3 DNA sequence: TGTGCCACCAACAGGGTAACAGGCACTGAAGCTTTCTTT. Translating gives CATNRVTGTEAFF.

The V call is TRBV5-1, the J call TRBJ1-6, with D hard to call. The CDR3 consists of 16 residues. The V end was cut by 4 bases, the J end by 14 bases, with 25 bases between. In germline, CDR1 is SGHRS, CDR2 YFSETQ. CDR3 protein: CASSLALRSSLVALHF. CDR3 nucleotides: TGCGCCAGCAGCCTAGCGTTGAGGTCGAGCCTCGTGGCCCTCCACTTT.

J is TRBJ2-5 and V is TRBV7-8; D is perhaps TRBD1 or TRBD2 (6 bases each). V lost 2 bases to trimming and J lost 4 bases, with 14 bases between them. The CDR3 consists of 15 residues. Germline assignment: CDR1 SGHVS and CDR2 FQNEAQ. CDR3 loop: CASSLRGLGPETQYF. CDR3 sequence (DNA): TGTGCCAGCAGCTTACGGGGGCTAGGCCCAGAGACCCAGTACTTC.

The gene calls are TRBV5-4 and TRBJ2-1, with 11 bases lining up with TRBD1. Per the germline V gene, CDR1 is SGHNT and CDR2 is YYREEE (reference sequence). Unmatched junction bases numbered 10, after V lost 2 bases and J lost 9 bases. This CDR3 has 16 amino acids. The CDR3 nucleotides read TGTGCCAGCAGCTTCCCCCCGGGACAGGGGGGAGGTGAGCAGTTCTTC. Translated: CASSFPPGQGGGEQFF.

This clone has only a few counts. The J gene is TRBJ2-1, the V gene TRBV13; D gene uncertain. The V end was cut by 4 bases, the J end by 6 bases, with 10 bases between. This CDR3 comprises 13 residues. In germline, CDR1 is PRHDT, CDR2 FYEKMQ (reference sequence). CDR3 amino acids: CASSSEPLNEQFF. DNA of the CDR3: TGTGCCAGCAGCTCGGAGCCTCTCAATGAGCAGTTCTTC.

The chain recombines TRBV18 with TRBJ1-3; no reliable D call. Germline V CDR1 and CDR2: KGHSH, LQKENI. The CDR3 loop spans 15 amino acids. The V gene lost 2 bases and the J gene lost 0 bases, with 8 bases spanning the gap. CDR3 sequence (DNA): TGTGCCAGCTCACCAAAGACAAGCTCTGGAAACACCATATATTTT. Protein product: CASSPKTSSGNTIYF.

The rearrangement links TRBV6-6 to TRBJ1-2, with D perhaps TRBD1 (5 bases). Germline V gene sequence: CDR1 MNHNY, CDR2 SVGAGI (reference sequence). The V end was cut by 7 bases, the J end by 4 bases, with 13 bases between. The CDR3 contains 13 residues. The CDR3 region has the DNA TGTGCCAGCACTGCGACAGCGCTCTATGGCTACACCTTC. It yields the protein CASTATALYGYTF.

This chain connects TRBV5-4 to TRBJ2-3, with TRBD1 matching over 9 bases. The CDR3 loop spans 16 amino acids. Germline CDR1 SGHNT, CDR2 YYREEE (reference sequence). V lost 3 bases to trimming and J lost 4 bases; unmatched junction nucleotides: 9. The CDR3 region has the DNA TGTGCCAGCAGCTCACCGACAGGGGGTCTTGCAGATACGCAGTATTTT. Its protein product is CASSSPTGGLADTQYF. Full variable domain (remainder filled in from reference TRBV5-4 and TRBJ2-3): ETGVTQSPTHLIKTRGQQVTLRCSSQSGHNTVSWYQQALGQGPQFIFQYYREEENGRGNFPPRFSGLQFPNYSSELNVNALELDDSALYLCASSSPTGGLADTQYFGPGTRLTVL.

The chain is built from TRBV27 and TRBJ2-2, with no clear D. The CDR3 covers 17 residues. The germline V gene has CDR1 MNHEY and CDR2 SMNVEV (reference sequence). Trimming cost V 5 bases and J 1 base, with 17 bases left between them. CDR3 region: CASSPSEAKGNTGELFF. In nucleotides, the CDR3 is TGTGCCAGCAGTCCATCGGAAGCCAAGGGGAACACCGGGGAGCTGTTTTTT.

The J gene is TRBJ2-2, the V gene TRBV4-3, with a weak D call TRBD2 (6 bases). The germline V and J ends were trimmed by 3 bases and 4 bases, with 24 bases remaining between them. CDR1 LGHNA and CDR2 YSLEER come from the germline V gene. The length of the CDR3 is 19 residues. The CDR3 is CASSQRGDFGSWSTGELFF. The CDR3 DNA reads as TGCGCCAGCAGCCAGCGAGGGGACTTCGGGAGTTGGAGCACCGGGGAGCTGTTTTTT.

The chain employs TRBV10-2 and TRBJ2-3; 10 bases line up with TRBD2. V shed 10 bases and J 11 bases; nucleotides not matched to a gene: 9. The CDR3 totals 12 residues. Germline lookup yields CDR1 WSHSY and CDR2 SAAADI. CDR3 nucleotides: TGCGCCACCAGGTCTCCTAGCGGGGGGCAGTATTTT. Protein sequence: CATRSPSGGQYF.

The chain links TRBV6-6 to TRBJ2-2; tentative D call: TRBD2 (5 bases). Germline V gene lookup returns CDR1 MNHNY and CDR2 SVGAGI (reference sequence). The CDR3 has 16 residues. V shed 0 bases and J shed 0 bases, with 8 bases lying between them. This CDR3 reads CASSYSAGANTGELFF. The CDR3 DNA is TGTGCCAGCAGTTACTCGGCCGGGGCGAACACCGGGGAGCTGTTTTTT.

The CDR3 coding sequence is TGTGCCAGCAGCTTTGGGGGGGGAAAAGCTTTCTTT. Translating it yields CASSFGGGKAFF. J is TRBJ1-1 and V is TRBV5-4, with D maybe TRBD1 (5 bases). This CDR3 comprises 12 residues. Per the germline V gene, CDR1 is SGHNT and CDR2 is YYREEE (reference sequence). The V gene lost 2 bases and the J gene lost 9 bases, with 11 bases spanning the gap.

In its sample, this clone was seen a few times. The V call is TRBV2, the J call TRBJ2-7; unclear D gene. The germline V gene encodes CDR1 SNHLY and CDR2 FYNNEI. This CDR3 has 10 amino acids. V was pared by 4 bases and J by 4 bases, with 2 bases between. As DNA, the CDR3 is TGTGCCAGCAGTGGTTACGAGCAGTACTTC. It specifies CASSGYEQYF.

Notes on this clone: Within the sample, other DNA sequences also encode this same CDR3. This chain joins TRBV6-5 and TRBJ1-1; D remains unclear. The CDR3 is 13 residues long. V was clipped by 2 bases and J by 1 base, with 5 bases between them. Germline values: CDR1 MNHEY, CDR2 SVGAGI. The CDR3 loop is CASSYPGNTEAFF. The CDR3 DNA follows: TGTGCCAGCAGTTACCCAGGGAACACTGAAGCTTTCTTT.